These 18 T cell receptor beta chains came from one sample sequenced in a study of shared clonotypes between healthy human individuals. Naive CD8 cells, CD45RO-negative and positively selected for CCR7, excluded terminally differentiated effector memory CD45RA+ cells. The assay was immunoSEQ multiplex PCR, and TCRdb's table has in-frame clones only and misses some. The data hold about 680,000 clones, with about 92% observed a single time. Sequenced material: naive CD8+ T cells sorted from blood. These receptors all stem from a man younger than 40 in good health.

This clone was detected only once. CDR3 sequence: CASTPGTTLGYNEQFF. Written as DNA, the CDR3 is TGTGCCAGTACCCCCGGGACTACCCTTGGCTACAATGAGCAGTTCTTC. The chain combines TRBV19 with TRBJ2-1; TRBD2 agrees at 7 bases. Looked up from germline, CDR1 is LNHDA and CDR2 is SQIVND (reference sequence). V lost 7 bases, J lost 3 bases, and 12 bases stayed unmatched. This CDR3 spans 16 amino acids.

The chain combines TRBV7-9 with TRBJ2-2; D is possibly TRBD1 (6 bases). Trimming cost V 5 bases and J 2 bases, with 12 bases left between them. Germline CDR1 reads SEHNR; CDR2 reads FQNEAQ (reference sequence). The CDR3 is made up of 15 amino acids. The CDR3 spells CASSPGTPNTGELFF. The CDR3 DNA reads as TGTGCCAGCAGCCCAGGGACACCAAACACCGGGGAGCTGTTTTTT.

The chain recombines TRBV7-8 with TRBJ2-1, with TRBD2 matching over 10 bases. The J segment lost 8 bases and the V segment lost 3 bases, leaving 10 bases of the junction unmatched. The germline gives CDR1 SGHVS, CDR2 FQNEAQ. The CDR3 loop spans 16 amino acids. CDR3 in DNA: TGTGCCAGCAGCTTTAGGGCTAGCGGGAGCACTTATGAGCAGTTCTTC. Its protein is CASSFRASGSTYEQFF.

The gene calls are TRBV27 and TRBJ2-2, with TRBD1 identical over 7 bases. Trimming took 8 bases from V and 6 from J; bases not matched to a gene: 9. Per germline, CDR1 MNHEY and CDR2 SMNVEV (reference sequence). This CDR3 has 14 residues. For the CDR3, the DNA is TGTGCCAGCGGCCGGCAGGGGGTGGCCGGGGAGCTGTTTTTT. This sequence encodes CASGRQGVAGELFF.

This clone appeared once. This sequence joins TRBV20-1 and TRBJ2-5; D is tentatively TRBD1 or TRBD2 (5 bases each). Germline CDR1 and CDR2: DFQATT and SNEGSKA (reference sequence). There are 11 residues in the CDR3. Trimming removed 7 bases at V and 5 bases at J, with 11 bases between. The CDR3 DNA reads as TGCAGTGGCGGGCCAGGGGAGACCCAGTACTTC. Protein: CSGGPGETQYF.

V usage is TRBV28 and J usage is TRBJ2-6; D is unclear. V was pared by 5 bases and J by 0 bases, with 11 bases between. This CDR3 spans 16 amino acids. Germline CDR1 MDHEN, CDR2 SYDVKM. In DNA, the CDR3 is TGTGCCAGCAGTACACCGTCTGCCTCTGGGGCCAACGTCCTGACTTTC. Translation: CASSTPSASGANVLTF.

As regards this clone: Within the sample, other DNA sequences also encode this same CDR3. The genes are TRBV5-1 and TRBJ2-1; D may be TRBD1 or TRBD2 (6 bases each). Trimming pared 2 bases from V and 0 bases from J, leaving 9 bases between. CDR1 SGHRS and CDR2 YFSETQ come from the germline V gene. This CDR3 has 15 amino acids. The CDR3 coding sequence is TGCGCCAGCAGCTTAGGGGGGAGCTCCTACAATGAGCAGTTCTTC. Translated: CASSLGGSSYNEQFF.

The chain is built from TRBV5-1 and TRBJ1-2; possible D gene TRBD1, 5 bases. The germline V and J ends were trimmed by 0 bases and 4 bases, with 7 bases remaining between them. The CDR3 runs 13 residues. CDR1 is SGHRS and CDR2 is YFSETQ in the germline V gene. This chain's CDR3 is CASSLEGFYGYTF. The CDR3 DNA reads TGCGCCAGCAGCTTGGAGGGGTTCTATGGCTACACCTTC.

The chain links TRBV5-1 to TRBJ2-7, with 10 bases lining up with TRBD1. The CDR3 is 14 residues long. The V gene's germline CDR1 is SGHRS and CDR2 YFSETQ. V was clipped by 5 bases and J by 5 bases; unmatched bases: 7. CDR3 nucleotides: TGCGCCAGCAGTTTAGACAGGGGGCTCGACGAGCAGTACTTC. This translates into CASSLDRGLDEQYF.

V gene TRBV6-1 combines with J gene TRBJ1-4; the D is unclear. Germline V gene sequence: CDR1 MNHNS, CDR2 SASEGT. CDR3 length: 10 amino acids. V was clipped by 6 bases and J by 7 bases, with 3 bases between them. The CDR3 sequence: CASRGEKLFF. CDR3 coding DNA: TGTGCCAGCAGAGGTGAAAAACTGTTTTTT.

This sequence joins TRBV29-1 and TRBJ2-5, with a weak D call TRBD2 (6 bases). The V end lost 3 bases, the J end lost 0 bases, and 8 bases lay between the germline ends. Germline lookup yields CDR1 SQVTM and CDR2 ANQGSEA. The CDR3 is 13 residues long. In DNA form, the CDR3 reads TGCAGCGTTGAGAGCGGGTACCAAGAGACCCAGTACTTC. Protein sequence: CSVESGYQETQYF.

The CDR3, as DNA: TGCGCCAGCATACCTGGGGGATCCTACGAGCAGTACTTC. Its protein product is CASIPGGSYEQYF. V is TRBV23-1 and J is TRBJ2-7; D may be TRBD1 or TRBD2 (5 bases each). TRBV23-1 carries the ORF label, with uncertain function. The CDR3 is made up of 13 amino acids. Trimming took off 7 bases at V and 1 base at J, with 11 bases between the two ends.

The V and J genes are TRBV19 and TRBJ2-7; 12 nucleotides match TRBD2. With V trimmed by 3 bases and J by 5 bases, 11 bases remained unmatched. Germline-derived CDR1 and CDR2 are LNHDA and SQIVND (reference sequence). This CDR3 has 17 amino acids. The CDR3 spells CASSISSGTSGSHEQYF. The CDR3 nucleotides read TGTGCCAGTAGTATCTCGTCGGGGACTAGCGGGTCCCACGAGCAGTACTTC.

The gene calls are TRBV9 and TRBJ1-5; weak D call: TRBD1 (5 bases). CDR3 size: 17 residues. Trimming took off 5 bases at V and 3 bases at J, with 21 bases between the two ends. CDR1 is SGDLS, CDR2 YYNGEE, per germline. The DNA of the CDR3 is TGTGCCAGCAGGCACCGACAGTTACACTTATTCAATCAGCCCCAGCATTTT. It is translated as CASRHRQLHLFNQPQHF.

The genes are TRBV28 and TRBJ2-2; D gene unclear. This CDR3 is 12 amino acids long. With 11 bases removed from V and 0 bases from J, the gap between germline ends came to 7 bases. The germline gives CDR1 MDHEN, CDR2 SYDVKM. The CDR3 reads CAGLANTGELFF. CDR3 sequence (DNA): TGTGCCGGCCTAGCGAACACCGGGGAGCTGTTTTTT.

This chain uses TRBV27 with TRBJ2-5, with TRBD2 identical over 7 bases. This CDR3 is 14 amino acids long. V trimming: 11 bases; J trimming: 5 bases; junction bases outside the gene matches: 14. Germline loops: CDR1 MNHEY, CDR2 SMNVEV (reference sequence). The CDR3 reads CAAEVAGVRETQYF. CDR3 nucleotides: TGTGCCGCCGAAGTGGCGGGAGTCAGGGAGACCCAGTACTTC.

This rearrangement joins TRBV19 to TRBJ2-6; possible D gene TRBD1, 6 bases. The length of the CDR3 is 15 residues. Per the germline V gene, CDR1 is LNHDA and CDR2 is SQIVND (reference sequence). Trimming took off 6 bases at V and 2 bases at J, with 11 bases between the two ends. For the CDR3, the DNA is TGTGCCAGTAGCCTAACAGGGACTGGGGCCAACGTCCTGACTTTC. This gives the protein CASSLTGTGANVLTF.

The rearrangement joins TRBV28 to TRBJ1-2; D gene unclear. Trimming cost V 2 bases and J 5 bases, with 18 bases left between them. Germline V gene data show CDR1 as MDHEN and CDR2 as SYDVKM. The CDR3 contains 16 residues. The CDR3 is CASSLPGSPKGYGYTF. The CDR3 DNA sequence: TGTGCCAGCAGTTTACCCGGGAGCCCGAAAGGGTATGGCTACACCTTC.